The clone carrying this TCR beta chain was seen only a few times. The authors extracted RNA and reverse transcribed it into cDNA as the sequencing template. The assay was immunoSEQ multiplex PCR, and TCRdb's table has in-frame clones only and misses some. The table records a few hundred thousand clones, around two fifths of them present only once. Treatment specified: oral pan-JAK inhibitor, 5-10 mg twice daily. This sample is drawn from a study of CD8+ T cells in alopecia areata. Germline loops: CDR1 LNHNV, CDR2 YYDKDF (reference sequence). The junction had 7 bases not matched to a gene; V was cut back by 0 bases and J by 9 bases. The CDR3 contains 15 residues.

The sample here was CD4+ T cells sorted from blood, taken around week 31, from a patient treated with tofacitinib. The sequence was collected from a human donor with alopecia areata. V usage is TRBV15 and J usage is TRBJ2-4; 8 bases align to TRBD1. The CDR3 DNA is TGTGCCACCAGCAGAGATCGCAGGGGGCTACGCATTCAGTACTTC. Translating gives CATSRDRRGLRIQYF.